These 19 T cell receptor beta chains were all obtained from the same sample, sequenced in a study of cytomegalovirus exposure and HLA in healthy donors. A multiplex PCR was run with 60 Vbeta primers and 13 Jbeta primers. Sequenced by immunoSEQ multiplex PCR; TCRdb stores in-frame clones only, minus some. In the table there are roughly 130,000 clones, around 66% of which are singletons. The specimen sequenced was PBMCs. The receptors originated from a woman aged 35 to 49 in good health and CMV-seropositive.

The rearrangement uses TRBV11-2 and TRBJ1-5; TRBD1 matches at 8 bases. CDR3 length: 17 residues. Germline-derived CDR1 and CDR2 are SGHAT and FQNNGV. The V and J ends lost 4 bases and 4 bases, in that order; junction bases with no gene match: 12. The CDR3 here is CASSSPQGAGGNQPQHF. Here the CDR3 DNA reads TGTGCCAGCAGCTCGCCCCAGGGGGCGGGGGGGAATCAGCCCCAGCATTTT. The full variable domain, in which reference TRBV11-2 and TRBJ1-5 provide the parts outside the CDR3, is EAGVAQSPRYKIIEKRQSVAFWCNPISGHATLYWYQQILGQGPKLLIQFQNNGVVDDSQLPKDRFSAERLKGVDSTLKIQPAKLEDSAVYLCASSSPQGAGGNQPQHFGDGTRLSIL.

J is TRBJ1-2 and V is TRBV10-3; D unresolved. V shed 1 base and J shed 0 bases, with 9 bases lying between them. The CDR3 loop spans 15 amino acids. The V gene's germline CDR1 is ENHRY and CDR2 SYGVKD. The CDR3 DNA follows: TGTGCCATCAGTGAGTGGTCGCCAGCTAACTATGGCTACACCTTC. This codes for CAISEWSPANYGYTF.

The chain uses TRBV30 and TRBJ2-7, with 12 bases matching TRBD1. CDR1 is GTSNPN, CDR2 SVGIG, per germline (reference sequence). J lost 7 bases, V lost 2 bases, and 9 bases had no gene match. The CDR3 runs to 15 residues. CDR3 region: CAWSKRGQGAWEQYF. CDR3 DNA: TGTGCCTGGAGTAAACGGGGACAGGGGGCGTGGGAGCAGTACTTC.

This rearrangement joins TRBV7-2 to TRBJ1-2; weak D call: TRBD1 (6 bases). CDR1 and CDR2 (germline): SGHTA, FQGNSA. The CDR3 is 16 residues long. V lost 5 bases and J lost 0, with 16 bases in between. The CDR3 protein is CASSQQAGTSNYGYTF. For the CDR3, the DNA is TGTGCCAGCAGCCAGCAGGCCGGGACATCTAACTATGGCTACACCTTC.

The chain uses TRBV7-8 and TRBJ1-2; D is perhaps TRBD1 (6 bases). Per germline, CDR1 SGHVS and CDR2 FQNEAQ. The CDR3 has 15 residues. Trimming left V 3 bases short and J 4 bases short, with 15 bases between. CDR3 in amino acids: CASSFLRQASYGYTF. CDR3 in DNA: TGTGCCAGCAGCTTTTTACGACAGGCTTCCTATGGCTACACCTTC.

The rearrangement uses TRBV19 and TRBJ2-5; 10 bases are shared with TRBD1. Germline-derived CDR1 and CDR2 are LNHDA and SQIVND (reference sequence). The V gene end was trimmed by 3 bases and the J gene end by 1 base; junction bases not matched to a gene: 5. The CDR3 is made up of 16 amino acids. CDR3 residues: CASSIIGTGAQETQYF. CDR3 in DNA: TGTGCCAGTAGTATCATCGGGACAGGGGCCCAAGAGACCCAGTACTTC.

This clone has only a few counts. Here the CDR3 reads CASSQATGSTEAFF. The CDR3 bases are TGTGCCAGCAGTCAGGCCACAGGGAGCACTGAAGCTTTCTTT. This chain links TRBV27 with TRBJ1-1, with D perhaps TRBD1 (6 bases). V lost 5 bases and J 4 bases, leaving 14 bases between the germline ends. The CDR3 has 14 amino acids. Germline V CDR1 and CDR2: MNHEY, SMNVEV (reference sequence).

This clone was recorded a few times. The CDR3 reads CASTTLSGQSAGAYNEQFF. DNA of the CDR3: TGTGCCAGCACCACCCTGTCGGGTCAATCGGCGGGAGCCTACAATGAGCAGTTCTTC. The J gene is TRBJ2-1, the V gene TRBV7-8; 7 bases align to TRBD2. CDR1 SGHVS and CDR2 FQNEAQ come from the germline V gene. Trimming cost V 7 bases and J 2 bases; bases outside gene matches: 20. The CDR3 contains 19 residues.

The chain has TRBV29-1 and TRBJ2-7; D unclear. The germline gives CDR1 SQVTM, CDR2 ANQGSEA. The CDR3 extends over 12 amino acids. The ends were cut back, 0 bases at V and 3 bases at J, with 6 bases in the middle. CDR3 DNA: TGCAGCGTTGAAGACCTCGGCTACGAGCAGTACTTC. Its protein product is CSVEDLGYEQYF.

The chain combines TRBV7-2 with TRBJ1-5; D not resolved. The germline gives CDR1 SGHTA, CDR2 FQGNSA. The CDR3 extends over 15 amino acids. Trimming took off 5 bases at V and 7 bases at J, with 18 bases between the two ends. The CDR3 DNA sequence: TGTGCCAGCAGCCCATCCACCCACCTCAGGCAGCCCCAGCATTTT. This sequence encodes CASSPSTHLRQPQHF. Full variable domain (outside the CDR3, taken from reference TRBV7-2 and TRBJ1-5): GAGVSQSPSNKVTEKGKDVELRCDPISGHTALYWYRQSLGQGLEFLIYFQGNSAPDKSGLPSDRFSAERTGGSVSTLTIQRTQQEDSAVYLCASSPSTHLRQPQHFGDGTRLSIL.

CDR3 DNA: TGTGCCAGCAGCTTGGTTGGGAGGAAAGGGAACACTGAAGCTTTCTTT. It specifies CASSLVGRKGNTEAFF. This chain connects TRBV7-9 to TRBJ1-1; no clear D gene. The CDR3 consists of 16 residues. Germline V gene sequence: CDR1 SEHNR, CDR2 FQNEAQ (reference sequence). V lost 3 bases, J lost 1 base, and 15 bases lay in between. Together with reference TRBV7-9 and TRBJ1-1, the CDR3 gives the full variable domain: DTGVSQNPRHKITKRGQNVTFRCDPISEHNRLYWYRQTLGQGPEFLTYFQNEAQLEKSRLLSDRFSAERPKGSFSTLEIQRTEQGDSAMYLCASSLVGRKGNTEAFFGQGTRLTVV.

This rearrangement joins TRBV2 to TRBJ2-7; no definite D call. CDR1 is SNHLY, CDR2 FYNNEI, per germline. CDR3 length: 12 residues. The V gene lost 5 bases and the J gene lost 4 bases, with 9 bases spanning the gap. In nucleotides, the CDR3 is TGTGCCAGCAGTTCTAGGAAATACGAGCAGTACTTC. This encodes CASSSRKYEQYF.

This sequence joins TRBV7-2 and TRBJ2-1; possibly TRBD1 for D (5 bases). V lost 3 bases and J 0 bases, leaving 9 bases between the germline ends. CDR3 length equals 15 residues. Per the germline V gene, CDR1 is SGHTA and CDR2 is FQGNSA. CDR3 coding DNA: TGTGCCAGCAGCTTCGACAGTCCCTCCTACAATGAGCAGTTCTTC. It is translated as CASSFDSPSYNEQFF.

About this clone itself: One end of the junction does not line up with germline, which may come from a read error. The chain employs TRBV5-1 and TRBJ2-5; 15 bases map to TRBD2. The CDR3 contains 18 residues. The germline V gene has CDR1 SGHRS and CDR2 YFSETQ. The chain's CDR3 is CASSTPGLAGGAEETQHF. The CDR3 region has the DNA TGCGCCAGCAGTACGCCGGGACTAGCGGGGGGCGCCGAGGAGACCCAGCACTTC.

The chain is built from TRBV15 and TRBJ2-4; no clear D. Trimming cost V 0 bases and J 15 bases, with 12 bases left between them. Looked up from germline, CDR1 is LNHNV and CDR2 is YYDKDF (reference sequence). The CDR3 is 12 amino acids. The CDR3 DNA sequence: TGTGCCACCAGCAGAGAGTATACAGTTTCGTACTTC. Its translation is CATSREYTVSYF.

The gene calls are TRBV19 and TRBJ2-1; TRBD1 is a possible D gene (6 bases). The CDR3 sequence is 15 residues long. Germline CDR1 reads LNHDA; CDR2 reads SQIVND (reference sequence). V shed 3 bases and J shed 6 bases, with 15 bases lying between them. The chain's CDR3 is CASSIVQGSFNEQFF. The CDR3 nucleotides read TGTGCCAGTAGTATTGTACAGGGAAGTTTCAATGAGCAGTTCTTC. The full variable domain, in which reference TRBV19 and TRBJ2-1 provide the parts outside the CDR3, is DGGITQSPKYLFRKEGQNVTLSCEQNLNHDAMYWYRQDPGQGLRLIYYSQIVNDFQKGDIAEGYSVSREKKESFPLTVTSAQKNPTAFYLCASSIVQGSFNEQFFGPGTRLTVL.

This clone was seen just once. The genes are TRBV10-3 and TRBJ2-1; a possible D gene is TRBD1 (6 bases). V was cut by 4 bases and J by 12 bases, with 10 bases left in between. There are 11 residues in the CDR3. Germline V gene data show CDR1 as ENHRY and CDR2 as SYGVKD. CDR3 sequence reads: CAISAQGGQFF. In DNA form, the CDR3 reads TGTGCCATCAGTGCACAGGGTGGGCAGTTCTTC.

The chain links TRBV9 to TRBJ1-2; 7 nucleotides match TRBD1. After removal of 0 bases from V and 2 bases from J, the junction contained 1 base not matched to a gene. Germline CDR1 is SGDLS and CDR2 is YYNGEE. The CDR3 has 14 residues. CDR3 amino acids: CASSVETGNYGYTF. In DNA, the CDR3 is TGTGCCAGCAGCGTAGAGACAGGGAACTATGGCTACACCTTC.

This chain links TRBV30 with TRBJ1-2; 7 bases are a match to TRBD1. The germline V gene encodes CDR1 GTSNPN and CDR2 SVGIG (reference sequence). The ends lost 0 bases at V and 7 bases at J; junction bases unmatched: 5. The CDR3 has 13 amino acids. CDR3 sequence (DNA): TGTGCCTGGAGTGTAAGGGACAGATCTGGCTACACCTTC. Residues: CAWSVRDRSGYTF.